One sample yielded the 15 T cell receptor beta chains listed below, sequenced in a study of CD8+CD57+ T cells in acquired aplastic anemia. Profiling that covered TCR beta VDJ and CDR3 relied on genomic DNA as its template. TCRdb ran MiXCR on the reads and lists one entry per CDR3 protein. The data hold roughly 80,000 distinct CDR3 sequences, with 40% to 50% observed a single time. Input material: sorted CD4+, CD8+, or CD8+CD57+ T cells (not recorded which) from PBMCs. These receptors were obtained from a human donor in good health, serving as a control.

The V and J genes are TRBV11-2 and TRBJ1-1; D ambiguous. V shed 3 bases and J shed 3 bases, with 23 bases lying between them. The CDR3 loop spans 18 amino acids. Germline lookup yields CDR1 SGHAT and CDR2 FQNNGV. Here the CDR3 DNA reads TGTGCCAGCAGCTTTGAGGTGGATCGCTGGTACGGGTACACTGAAGCTTTCTTT. Protein sequence: CASSFEVDRWYGYTEAFF.

This clonotype was detected ten times or more. The V and J genes are TRBV6-1 and TRBJ2-7; D is uncertain. Germline-derived CDR1 and CDR2 are MNHNS and SASEGT. This CDR3 is 11 amino acids long. Trimming removed 3 bases from V and 5 bases from J, with 5 bases in between. The CDR3 nucleotides read TGTGCCAGCAGTGACTTGGACGAGCAGTACTTC. Translation gives CASSDLDEQYF.

This clonotype appeared many times. The CDR3 spells CASSLGDRMNTGELFF. CDR3 DNA: TGTGCCAGCAGCTTAGGGGACAGGATGAACACCGGGGAGCTGTTTTTT. The rearrangement uses TRBV11-1 and TRBJ2-2; 8 bases line up with TRBD1. The V gene end was trimmed by 1 base and the J gene end by 1 base; junction bases not matched to a gene: 2. Looked up from germline, CDR1 is SGHAT and CDR2 is FQDESV (reference sequence). The CDR3 is 16 residues long.

This clonotype was detected many times. The chain links TRBV10-2 to TRBJ2-1; D perhaps matches TRBD2 (6 bases). CDR3 length: 12 residues. Looked up from germline, CDR1 is WSHSY and CDR2 is SAAADI. Trimming removed 8 bases from V and 6 bases from J, with 11 bases in between. CDR3 loop: CASWRGRNEQFF. CDR3 nucleotide sequence: TGCGCCAGCTGGCGGGGACGCAATGAGCAGTTCTTC.

The J gene is TRBJ1-1, the V gene TRBV2; D remains ambiguous. Germline V gene lookup returns CDR1 SNHLY and CDR2 FYNNEI. The CDR3 is made up of 12 amino acids. The V and J ends lost 8 bases and 1 base respectively, with 8 bases between them. DNA of the CDR3: TGTGCCAGCGCCGTGGGGAACACTGAAGCTTTCTTT. Amino acids: CASAVGNTEAFF.

There are a few counts of this clonotype. The chain recombines TRBV6-1 with TRBJ1-1; D may be TRBD1 (6 bases). CDR1 and CDR2 from the germline V gene are MNHNS and SASEGT. The CDR3 totals 14 residues. Trimming pared 3 bases from V and 2 bases from J, leaving 10 bases between. CDR3 residues: CASSDRQVNTEAFF. CDR3 nucleotide sequence: TGTGCCAGCAGTGACAGACAGGTAAACACTGAAGCTTTCTTT.

This clonotype has more than one count but fewer than ten. The rearrangement joins TRBV30 to TRBJ2-4; 7 bases are shared with TRBD2. V was pared by 0 bases and J by 8 bases, with 10 bases of the junction left unmatched. CDR1 is GTSNPN, CDR2 SVGIG, per germline (reference sequence). CDR3 length equals 15 residues. CDR3 sequence reads: CAWSVGTGGADIQYF. In DNA, the CDR3 is TGTGCCTGGAGTGTCGGGACGGGGGGTGCCGACATTCAGTACTTC. Using reference TRBV30 and TRBJ2-4 for the parts outside the CDR3, the full variable domain is SQTIHQWPATLVQPVGSPLSLECTVEGTSNPNLYWYRQAAGRGLQLLFYSVGIGQISSEVPQNLSASRPQDRQFILSSKKLLLSDSGFYLCAWSVGTGGADIQYFGAGTRLSVL.

This clonotype was recorded many times. This rearrangement joins TRBV9 to TRBJ1-1; possibly TRBD1 for D (5 bases). Germline CDR1 is SGDLS and CDR2 is YYNGEE. This CDR3 region has 16 residues. V was clipped by 4 bases and J by 0 bases, with 16 bases between them. This CDR3 reads CASSSPSDILNTEAFF. The CDR3 DNA sequence: TGTGCCAGCAGCTCTCCCTCGGACATCCTGAACACTGAAGCTTTCTTT.

V gene TRBV25-1 combines with J gene TRBJ1-6; D is possibly TRBD1 (6 bases). The CDR3 covers 14 residues. CDR1 and CDR2 from the germline V gene are MGHDK and SYGVNS. V gave up 3 bases and J gave up 9 bases, with 12 bases separating them. The DNA for the CDR3 is TGTGCCAGCAGTGAGCGGGTGGACAGTTCACCCCTCCACTTT. Translation: CASSERVDSSPLHF.

This chain joins TRBV15 and TRBJ2-3; D is uncertain. CDR3 length: 12 amino acids. V was cut by 3 bases and J by 6 bases, with 7 bases left in between. Germline values: CDR1 LNHNV, CDR2 YYDKDF (reference sequence). DNA for the CDR3: TGTGCCACCAGCAGGGTAGAGGATACGCAGTATTTT. As protein: CATSRVEDTQYF.

This chain links TRBV7-7 with TRBJ1-2, with 9 nucleotides matching TRBD1. Germline CDR1 is SSHAT and CDR2 is FNYEAQ (reference sequence). This CDR3 contains 16 residues. V was clipped by 5 bases and J by 1 base; unmatched bases: 8. As DNA, the CDR3 is TGTGCCAGCAGCCAAGTCGGGACAGGGCGTAACTATGGCTACACCTTC. Translating it yields CASSQVGTGRNYGYTF.

The V gene is TRBV25-1, the J gene TRBJ2-3, with D perhaps assigned TRBD1 or TRBD2 (6 bases each). The CDR3 has 14 residues. V gave up 5 bases and J gave up 2 bases, with 11 bases separating them. The germline V gene has CDR1 MGHDK and CDR2 SYGVNS. The CDR3 sequence: CASSYGGITDTQYF. The CDR3 region has the DNA TGTGCCAGCAGTTACGGGGGCATCACAGATACGCAGTATTTT.

This clonotype occurred a few times. A read error may explain this, as a much larger clone is one base away. The chain uses TRBV9 and TRBJ2-7; maybe TRBD1 (6 bases). The V end was cut by 3 bases, the J end by 0 bases, with 13 bases between. Germline-derived CDR1 and CDR2 are SGDLS and YYNGEE. The CDR3 is 15 residues long. CDR3 region: CASSAGTLGSYEQYF. For the CDR3, the DNA is TGTGCCAGCAGCGCCGGGACACTGGGCTCCTACGAGCAGTACTTC.

The chain has TRBV10-3 and TRBJ1-2; D may be TRBD1 (5 bases). Germline V gives CDR1 ENHRY, CDR2 SYGVKD. The CDR3 is made up of 12 amino acids. Trimming left V 5 bases short and J 6 bases short, with 10 bases between. The CDR3 spells CAISRRENGYTF. In nucleotides, the CDR3 is TGTGCCATCAGTCGCAGGGAAAATGGCTACACCTTC.

This clonotype was counted ten times or more. The chain recombines TRBV14 with TRBJ1-1; D remains unclear. The V gene's germline CDR1 is SGHDN and CDR2 FVKESK. The germline V and J ends were trimmed by 5 bases and 4 bases, with 14 bases remaining between them. The CDR3 extends over 14 amino acids. The CDR3 sequence: CASSETYPGTEAFF. CDR3 nucleotides: TGTGCCAGCAGCGAGACTTACCCCGGCACTGAAGCTTTCTTT. Full variable domain (missing parts from reference TRBV14 and TRBJ1-1): EAGVTQFPSHSVIEKGQTVTLRCDPISGHDNLYWYRRVMGKEIKFLLHFVKESKQDESGMPNNRFLAERTGGTYSTLKVQPAELEDSGVYFCASSETYPGTEAFFGQGTRLTVV.